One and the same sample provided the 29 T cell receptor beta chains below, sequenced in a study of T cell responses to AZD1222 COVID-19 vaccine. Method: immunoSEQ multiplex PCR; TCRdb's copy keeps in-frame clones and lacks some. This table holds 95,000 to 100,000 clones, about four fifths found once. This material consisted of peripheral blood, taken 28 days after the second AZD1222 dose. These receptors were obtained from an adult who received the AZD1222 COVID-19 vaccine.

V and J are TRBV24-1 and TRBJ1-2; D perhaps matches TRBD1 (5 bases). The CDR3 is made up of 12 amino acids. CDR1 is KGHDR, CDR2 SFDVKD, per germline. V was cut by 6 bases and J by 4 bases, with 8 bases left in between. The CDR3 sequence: CATSKGLYGYTF. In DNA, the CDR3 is TGTGCCACCAGTAAGGGACTCTATGGCTACACCTTC.

The CDR3 loop is CASSQRAGGGDTQYF. The CDR3 coding sequence is TGTGCCAGCAGCCAGAGAGCGGGGGGCGGAGATACGCAGTATTTT. This chain connects TRBV3-1 (or the pseudogene TRBV3-2) to TRBJ2-3; 9 bases fit TRBD2. The CDR3 extends over 15 amino acids. J was trimmed by 5 bases and V by 3 bases; bases with no gene match: 6. The germline V gene has CDR1 LGHDT and CDR2 YNNKEL (reference sequence).

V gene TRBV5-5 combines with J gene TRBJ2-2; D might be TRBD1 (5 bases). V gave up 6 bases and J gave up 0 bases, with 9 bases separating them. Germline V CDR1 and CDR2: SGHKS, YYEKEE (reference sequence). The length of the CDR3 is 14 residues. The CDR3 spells CASIGQANTGELFF. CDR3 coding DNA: TGTGCCAGCATTGGACAAGCGAACACCGGGGAGCTGTTTTTT.

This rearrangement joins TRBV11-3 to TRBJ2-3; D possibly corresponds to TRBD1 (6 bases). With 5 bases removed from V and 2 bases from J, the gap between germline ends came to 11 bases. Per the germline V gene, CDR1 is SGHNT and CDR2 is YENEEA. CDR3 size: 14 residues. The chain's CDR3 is CASSLGQLTDTQYF. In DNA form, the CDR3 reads TGTGCCAGCAGCCTGGGACAACTCACAGATACGCAGTATTTT.

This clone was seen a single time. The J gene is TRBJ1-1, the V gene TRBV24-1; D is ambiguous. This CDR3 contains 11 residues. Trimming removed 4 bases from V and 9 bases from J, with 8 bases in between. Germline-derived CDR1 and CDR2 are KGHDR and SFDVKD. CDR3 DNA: TGTGCCACCAGTGACAGCACGAAAGCTTTCTTT. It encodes CATSDSTKAFF.

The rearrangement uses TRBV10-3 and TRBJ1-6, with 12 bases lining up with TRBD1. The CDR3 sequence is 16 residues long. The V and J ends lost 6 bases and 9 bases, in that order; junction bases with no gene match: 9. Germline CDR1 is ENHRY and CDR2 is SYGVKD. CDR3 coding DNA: TGTGCCATCAGCCCTGGGACAGGGGGCTTGGGTTCACCCCTCCACTTT. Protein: CAISPGTGGLGSPLHF.

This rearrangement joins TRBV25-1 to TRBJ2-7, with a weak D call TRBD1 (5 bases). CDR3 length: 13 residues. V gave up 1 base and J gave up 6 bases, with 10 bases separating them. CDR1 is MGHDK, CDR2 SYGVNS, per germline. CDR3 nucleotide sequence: TGTGCCAGCAGTGAATCAGGGTACGGCGAGCAGTACTTC. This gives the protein CASSESGYGEQYF.

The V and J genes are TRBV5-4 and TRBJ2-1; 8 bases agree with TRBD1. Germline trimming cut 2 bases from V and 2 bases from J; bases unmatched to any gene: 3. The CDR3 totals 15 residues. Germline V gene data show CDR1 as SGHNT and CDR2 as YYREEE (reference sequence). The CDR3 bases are TGTGCCAGCAGCTTTCCAGGGGGCCCCTACAATGAGCAGTTCTTC. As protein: CASSFPGGPYNEQFF.

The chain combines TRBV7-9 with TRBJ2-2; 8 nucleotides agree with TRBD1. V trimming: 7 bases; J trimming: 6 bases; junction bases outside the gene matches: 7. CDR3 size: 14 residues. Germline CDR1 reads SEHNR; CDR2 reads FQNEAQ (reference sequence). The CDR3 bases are TGTGCCAGCACCAAGCTGACAGGGGCCGGGGAGCTGTTTTTT. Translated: CASTKLTGAGELFF.

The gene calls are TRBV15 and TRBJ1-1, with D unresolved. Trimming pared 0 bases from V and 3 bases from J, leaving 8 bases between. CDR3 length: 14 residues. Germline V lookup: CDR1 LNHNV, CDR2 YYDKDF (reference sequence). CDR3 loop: CATSRDGEDTEAFF. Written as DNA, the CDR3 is TGTGCCACCAGCAGAGATGGAGAGGACACTGAAGCTTTCTTT.

CDR3: CASNSIAGSSNEQFF. The CDR3 DNA reads as TGCGCCAGCAACTCTATAGCGGGTTCTTCCAATGAGCAGTTCTTC. The chain combines TRBV5-1 with TRBJ2-1; 7 nucleotides line up with TRBD2. CDR1 and CDR2 (germline): SGHRS, YFSETQ. The CDR3 covers 15 residues. J gave up 6 bases and V 6 bases, and 12 bases lay outside the gene matches.

CDR3 region: CASSRDVANEKLFF. The CDR3 DNA reads as TGTGCCAGCAGTAGGGACGTCGCGAATGAAAAACTGTTTTTT. This chain connects TRBV2 to TRBJ1-4; D may be TRBD1 (5 bases). CDR3 length: 14 amino acids. CDR1 is SNHLY and CDR2 is FYNNEI in the germline V gene. V gave up 5 bases and J gave up 5 bases, with 12 bases separating them.

As DNA, the CDR3 is TGTGCCAGCAGCCAAGTGACAGGGGTTCATGGCTACACCTTC. The encoded protein is CASSQVTGVHGYTF. This rearrangement joins TRBV4-2 to TRBJ1-2; TRBD1 matches at 8 bases. J lost 6 bases, V lost 1 base, and 4 bases had no gene match. CDR1 is LGHNA and CDR2 is YNFKEQ in the germline V gene. The CDR3 spans 14 residues.

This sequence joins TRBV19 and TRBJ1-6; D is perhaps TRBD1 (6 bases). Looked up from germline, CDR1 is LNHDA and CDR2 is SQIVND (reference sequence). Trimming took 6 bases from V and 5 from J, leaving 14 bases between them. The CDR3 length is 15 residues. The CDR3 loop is CASSAGTRNNSPLHF. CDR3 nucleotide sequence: TGTGCCAGTAGCGCCGGGACACGGAATAATTCACCCCTCCACTTT.

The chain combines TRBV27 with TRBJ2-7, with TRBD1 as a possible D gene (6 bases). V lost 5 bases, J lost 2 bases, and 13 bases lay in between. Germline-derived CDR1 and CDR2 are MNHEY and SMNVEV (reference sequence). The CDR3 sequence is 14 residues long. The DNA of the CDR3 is TGTGCCAGCAGTGCCTACAGGGCCGCCTACGAGCAGTACTTC. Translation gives CASSAYRAAYEQYF.

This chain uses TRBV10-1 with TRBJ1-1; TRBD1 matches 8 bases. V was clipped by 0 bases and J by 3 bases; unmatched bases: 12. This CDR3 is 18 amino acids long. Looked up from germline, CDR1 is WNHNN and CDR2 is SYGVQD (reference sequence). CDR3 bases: TGCGCCAGCAGTGAGTCGGGTTCCGGGACAGGCGTAGACACTGAAGCTTTCTTT. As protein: CASSESGSGTGVDTEAFF.

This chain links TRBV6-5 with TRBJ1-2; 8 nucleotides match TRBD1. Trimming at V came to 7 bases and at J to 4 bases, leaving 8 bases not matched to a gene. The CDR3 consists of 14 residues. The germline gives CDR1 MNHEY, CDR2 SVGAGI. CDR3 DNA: TGTGCCAGCATAGATGGACAGGGCGGCTATGGCTACACCTTC. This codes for CASIDGQGGYGYTF.

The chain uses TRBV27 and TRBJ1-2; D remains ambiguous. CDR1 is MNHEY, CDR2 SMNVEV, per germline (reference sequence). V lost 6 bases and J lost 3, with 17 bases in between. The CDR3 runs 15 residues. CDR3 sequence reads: CASRKRAPDHYGYTF. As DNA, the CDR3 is TGTGCCAGCAGGAAAAGGGCGCCGGATCACTATGGCTACACCTTC.

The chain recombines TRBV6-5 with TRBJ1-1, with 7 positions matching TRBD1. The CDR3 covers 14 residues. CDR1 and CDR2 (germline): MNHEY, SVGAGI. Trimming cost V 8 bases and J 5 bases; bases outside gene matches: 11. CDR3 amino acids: CASRQGESLTEAFF. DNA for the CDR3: TGTGCCAGCCGACAGGGCGAAAGTTTGACTGAAGCTTTCTTT.

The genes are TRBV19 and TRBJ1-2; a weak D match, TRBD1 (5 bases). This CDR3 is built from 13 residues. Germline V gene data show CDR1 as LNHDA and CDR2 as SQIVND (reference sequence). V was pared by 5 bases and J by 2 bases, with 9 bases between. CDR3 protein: CASSAGPNYGYTF. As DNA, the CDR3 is TGTGCCAGTAGTGCAGGGCCCAACTATGGCTACACCTTC.

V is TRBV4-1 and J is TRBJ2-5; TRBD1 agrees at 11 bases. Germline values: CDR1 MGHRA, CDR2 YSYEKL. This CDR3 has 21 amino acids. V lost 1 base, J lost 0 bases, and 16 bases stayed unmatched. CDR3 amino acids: CASSQVTEIPPGQGDQETQYF. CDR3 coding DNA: TGCGCCAGCAGCCAAGTTACGGAAATCCCCCCGGGACAGGGGGACCAAGAGACCCAGTACTTC.

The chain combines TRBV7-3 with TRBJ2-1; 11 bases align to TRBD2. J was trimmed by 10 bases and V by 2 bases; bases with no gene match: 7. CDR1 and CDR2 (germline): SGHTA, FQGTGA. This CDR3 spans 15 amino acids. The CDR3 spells CASSLDLAGGGEQFF. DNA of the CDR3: TGTGCCAGCAGCTTAGATCTAGCGGGAGGAGGCGAGCAGTTCTTC.

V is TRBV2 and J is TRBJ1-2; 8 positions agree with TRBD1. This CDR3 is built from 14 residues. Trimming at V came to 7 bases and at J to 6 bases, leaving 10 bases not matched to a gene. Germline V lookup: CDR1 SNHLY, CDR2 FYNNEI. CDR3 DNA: TGTGCCAGCACTCTTACCACAGGGGGGGATGGCTACACCTTC. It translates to CASTLTTGGDGYTF.

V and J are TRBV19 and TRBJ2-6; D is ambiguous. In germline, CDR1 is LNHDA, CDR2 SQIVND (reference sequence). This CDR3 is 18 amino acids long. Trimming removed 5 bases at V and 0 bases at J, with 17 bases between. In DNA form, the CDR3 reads TGTGCCAGTAGTCCCCCCTGGGTTTCCTACTCTGGGGCCAACGTCCTGACTTTC. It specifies CASSPPWVSYSGANVLTF.

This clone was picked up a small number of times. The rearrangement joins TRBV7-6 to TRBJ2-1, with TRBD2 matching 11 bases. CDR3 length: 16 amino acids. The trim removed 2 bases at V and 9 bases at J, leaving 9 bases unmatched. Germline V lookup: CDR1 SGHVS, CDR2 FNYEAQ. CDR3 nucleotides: TGTGCCAGCAGCTTAAGGGTAGCGGGGGGGCGAAGTGAGCAGTTCTTC. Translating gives CASSLRVAGGRSEQFF.

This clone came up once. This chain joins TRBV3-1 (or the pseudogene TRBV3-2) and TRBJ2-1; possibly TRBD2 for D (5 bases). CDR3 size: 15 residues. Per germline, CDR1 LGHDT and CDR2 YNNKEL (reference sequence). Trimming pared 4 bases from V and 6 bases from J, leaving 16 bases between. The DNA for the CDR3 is TGTGCCAGCAGCCCCCCGGGGAAGGTAGTCAATGAGCAGTTCTTC. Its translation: CASSPPGKVVNEQFF.

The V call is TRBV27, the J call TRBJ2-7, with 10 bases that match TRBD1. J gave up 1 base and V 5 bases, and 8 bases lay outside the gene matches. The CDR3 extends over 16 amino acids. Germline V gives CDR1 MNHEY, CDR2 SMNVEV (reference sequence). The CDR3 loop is CASSLKDRGSSYEQYF. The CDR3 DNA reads TGTGCCAGCAGTCTAAAGGACAGGGGGAGTTCCTACGAGCAGTACTTC.

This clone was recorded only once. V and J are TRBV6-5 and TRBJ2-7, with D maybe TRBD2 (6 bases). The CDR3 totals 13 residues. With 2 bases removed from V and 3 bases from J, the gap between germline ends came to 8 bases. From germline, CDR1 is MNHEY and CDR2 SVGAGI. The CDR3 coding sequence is TGTGCCAGCAGTTACCCGGGGGTCTACGAGCAGTACTTC. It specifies CASSYPGVYEQYF.

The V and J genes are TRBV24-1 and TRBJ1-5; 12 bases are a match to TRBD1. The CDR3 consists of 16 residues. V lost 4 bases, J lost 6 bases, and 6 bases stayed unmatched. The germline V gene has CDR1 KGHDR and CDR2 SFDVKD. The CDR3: CATSEGDRGPFQPQHF. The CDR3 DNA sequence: TGTGCCACCAGTGAGGGGGACAGGGGGCCCTTTCAGCCCCAGCATTTT.